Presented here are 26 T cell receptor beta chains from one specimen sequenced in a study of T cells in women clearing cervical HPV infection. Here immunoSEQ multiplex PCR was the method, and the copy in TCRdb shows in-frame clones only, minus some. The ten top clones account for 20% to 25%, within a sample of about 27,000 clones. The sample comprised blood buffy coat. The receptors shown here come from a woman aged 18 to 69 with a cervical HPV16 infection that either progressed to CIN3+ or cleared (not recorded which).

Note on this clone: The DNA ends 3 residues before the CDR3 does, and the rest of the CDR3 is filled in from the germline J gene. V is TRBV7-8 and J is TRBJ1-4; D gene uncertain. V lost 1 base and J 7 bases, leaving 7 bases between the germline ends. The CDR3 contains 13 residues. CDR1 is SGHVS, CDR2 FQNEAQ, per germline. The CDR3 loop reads CASSLVGVEKLFF. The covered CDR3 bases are TGTGCCAGCAGCTTAGTCGGGGTTGAAAAA.

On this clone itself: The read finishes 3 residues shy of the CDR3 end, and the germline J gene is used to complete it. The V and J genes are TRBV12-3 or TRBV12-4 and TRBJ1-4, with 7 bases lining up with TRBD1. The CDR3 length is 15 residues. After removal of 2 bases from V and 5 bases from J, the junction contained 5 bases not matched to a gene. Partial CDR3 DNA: TGTGCCAGCAGTTTAATTGGGACAGACAATGAAAAA. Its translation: CASSLIGTDNEK. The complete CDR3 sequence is CASSLIGTDNEKLFF.

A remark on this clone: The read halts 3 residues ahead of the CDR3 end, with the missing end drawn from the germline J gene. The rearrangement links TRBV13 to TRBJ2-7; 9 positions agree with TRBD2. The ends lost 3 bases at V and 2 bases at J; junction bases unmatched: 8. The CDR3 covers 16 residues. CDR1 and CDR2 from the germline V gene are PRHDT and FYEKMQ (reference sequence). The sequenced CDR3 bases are TGTGCCAGCAGCTTTCAAATTGGCGGGAGGGCCTACGAG. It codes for CASSFQIGGRAYE. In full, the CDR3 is CASSFQIGGRAYEQYF.

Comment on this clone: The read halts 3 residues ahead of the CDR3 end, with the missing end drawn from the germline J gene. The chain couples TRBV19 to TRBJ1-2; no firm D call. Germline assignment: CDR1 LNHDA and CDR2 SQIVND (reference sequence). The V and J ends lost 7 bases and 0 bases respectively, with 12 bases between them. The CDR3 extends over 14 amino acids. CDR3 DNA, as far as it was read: TGTGCCAGTACTTCCGGTTCTACTAACTATGGC. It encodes CASTSGSTNYG. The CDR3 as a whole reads CASTSGSTNYGYTF. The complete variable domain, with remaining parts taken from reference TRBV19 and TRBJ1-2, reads DGGITQSPKYLFRKEGQNVTLSCEQNLNHDAMYWYRQDPGQGLRLIYYSQIVNDFQKGDIAEGYSVSREKKESFPLTVTSAQKNPTAFYLCASTSGSTNYGYTFGSGTRLTVV.

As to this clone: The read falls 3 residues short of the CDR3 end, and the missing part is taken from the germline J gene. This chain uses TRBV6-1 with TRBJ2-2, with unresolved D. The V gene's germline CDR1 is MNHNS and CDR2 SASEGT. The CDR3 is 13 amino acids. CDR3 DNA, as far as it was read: TGTGCCAGCAGTGAGTTGAAGTATGGGCAG. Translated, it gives CASSELKYGQ. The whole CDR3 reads CASSELKYGQLFF.

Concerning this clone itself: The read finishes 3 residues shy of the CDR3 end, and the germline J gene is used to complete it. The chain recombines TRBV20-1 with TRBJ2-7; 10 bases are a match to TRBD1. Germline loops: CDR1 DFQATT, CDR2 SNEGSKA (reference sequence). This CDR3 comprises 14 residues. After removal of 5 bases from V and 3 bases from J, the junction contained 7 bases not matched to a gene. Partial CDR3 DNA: TGCAGTGCTCGGGACAGGGGACTCCTCTACGAG. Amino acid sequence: CSARDRGLLYE. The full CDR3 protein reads CSARDRGLLYEQYF.

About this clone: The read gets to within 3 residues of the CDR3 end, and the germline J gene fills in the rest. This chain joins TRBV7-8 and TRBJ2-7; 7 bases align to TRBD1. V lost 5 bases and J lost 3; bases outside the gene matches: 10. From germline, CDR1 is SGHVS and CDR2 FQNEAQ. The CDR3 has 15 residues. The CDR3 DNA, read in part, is TGTGCCAGCAGCGATACTTCGGGACAGCACTACGAG. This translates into CASSDTSGQHYE. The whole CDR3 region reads CASSDTSGQHYEQYF.

The CDR3: CSARRGTGELFF. Partial CDR3 DNA: TGCAGTGCTCGGCGGGGGACCGGGGAG. The V call is TRBV20-1, the J call TRBJ2-2, with TRBD2 matching 7 bases. Read coverage stops 3 residues before the CDR3 terminus; the germline J gene supplies the remainder. The length of the CDR3 is 12 residues. After removal of 5 bases from V and 5 bases from J, the junction contained 2 bases not matched to a gene. Germline-derived CDR1 and CDR2 are DFQATT and SNEGSKA (reference sequence).

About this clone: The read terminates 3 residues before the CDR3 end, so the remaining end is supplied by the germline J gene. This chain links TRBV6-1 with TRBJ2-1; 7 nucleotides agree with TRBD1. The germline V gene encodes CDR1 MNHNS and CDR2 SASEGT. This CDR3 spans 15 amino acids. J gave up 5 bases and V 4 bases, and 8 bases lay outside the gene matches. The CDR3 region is CASSARQGRDNEQFF. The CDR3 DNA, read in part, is TGTGCCAGCAGTGCTCGACAGGGTCGCGACAATGAG.

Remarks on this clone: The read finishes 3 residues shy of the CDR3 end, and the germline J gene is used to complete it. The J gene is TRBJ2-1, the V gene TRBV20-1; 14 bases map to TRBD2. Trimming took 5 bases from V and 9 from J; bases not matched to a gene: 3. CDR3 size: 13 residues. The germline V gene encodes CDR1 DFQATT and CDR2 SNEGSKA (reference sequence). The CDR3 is CSAVGLAGVEQFF. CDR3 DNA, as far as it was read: TGCAGTGCTGTGGGACTAGCGGGAGTTGAG.

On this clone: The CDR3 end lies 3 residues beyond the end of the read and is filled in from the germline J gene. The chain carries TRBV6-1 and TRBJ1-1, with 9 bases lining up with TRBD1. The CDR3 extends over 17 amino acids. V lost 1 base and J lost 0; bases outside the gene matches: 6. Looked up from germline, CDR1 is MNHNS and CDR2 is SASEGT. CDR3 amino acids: CASSEGWDREVNTEAFF. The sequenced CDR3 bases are TGTGCCAGCAGTGAAGGGTGGGACAGGGAAGTGAACACTGAA.

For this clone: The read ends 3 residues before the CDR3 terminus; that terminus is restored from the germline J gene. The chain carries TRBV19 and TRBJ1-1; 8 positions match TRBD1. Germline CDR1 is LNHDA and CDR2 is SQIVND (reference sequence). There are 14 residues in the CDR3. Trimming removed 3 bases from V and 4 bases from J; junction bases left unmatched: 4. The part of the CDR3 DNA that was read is TGTGCCAGTAGTATGGGACAGGTCGGCACTGAA. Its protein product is CASSMGQVGTE. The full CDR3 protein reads CASSMGQVGTEAFF.

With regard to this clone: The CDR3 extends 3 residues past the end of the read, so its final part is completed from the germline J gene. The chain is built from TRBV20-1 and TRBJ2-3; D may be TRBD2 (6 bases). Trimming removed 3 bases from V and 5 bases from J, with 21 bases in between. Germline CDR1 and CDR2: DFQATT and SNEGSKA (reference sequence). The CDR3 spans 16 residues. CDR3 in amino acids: CSASLPGLRVIDTQYF. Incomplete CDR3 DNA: TGCAGTGCTAGCCTCCCGGGACTCAGAGTAATAGATACG.

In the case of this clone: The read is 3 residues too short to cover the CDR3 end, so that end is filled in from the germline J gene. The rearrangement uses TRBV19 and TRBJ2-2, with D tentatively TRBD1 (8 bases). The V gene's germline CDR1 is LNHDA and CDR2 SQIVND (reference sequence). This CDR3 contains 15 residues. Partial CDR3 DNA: TGTGCCAGTAGTATCCGGACAGGGACTAATGAAAAG. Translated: CASSIRTGTNEK. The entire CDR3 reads CASSIRTGTNEKLFF.

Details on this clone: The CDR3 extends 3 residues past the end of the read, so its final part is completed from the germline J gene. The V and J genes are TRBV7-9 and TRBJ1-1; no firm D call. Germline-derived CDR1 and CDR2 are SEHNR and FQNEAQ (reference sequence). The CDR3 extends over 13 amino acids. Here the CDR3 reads CASSLSATEGAFF. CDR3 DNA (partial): TGTGCCAGCAGCTTATCGGCCACCGAGGGA. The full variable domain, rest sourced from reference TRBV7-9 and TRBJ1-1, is DTGVSQNPRHKITKRGQNVTFRCDPISEHNRLYWYRQTLGQGPEFLTYFQNEAQLEKSRLLSDRFSAERPKGSFSTLEIQRTEQGDSAMYLCASSLSATEGAFFGQGTRLTVV.

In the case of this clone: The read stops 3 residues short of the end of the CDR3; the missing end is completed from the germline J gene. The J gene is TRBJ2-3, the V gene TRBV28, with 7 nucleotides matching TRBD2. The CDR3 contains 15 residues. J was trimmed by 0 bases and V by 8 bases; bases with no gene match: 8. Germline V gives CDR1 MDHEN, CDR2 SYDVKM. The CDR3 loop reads CASPPLAASTDTQYF. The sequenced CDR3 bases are TGTGCCAGCCCACCCCTAGCGGCTAGCACAGATACG. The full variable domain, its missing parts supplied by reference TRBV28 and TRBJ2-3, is DVKVTQSSRYLVKRTGEKVFLECVQDMDHENMFWYRQDPGLGLRLIYFSYDVKMKEKGDIPEGYSVSREKKERFSLILESASTNQTSMYLCASPPLAASTDTQYFGPGTRLTVL.

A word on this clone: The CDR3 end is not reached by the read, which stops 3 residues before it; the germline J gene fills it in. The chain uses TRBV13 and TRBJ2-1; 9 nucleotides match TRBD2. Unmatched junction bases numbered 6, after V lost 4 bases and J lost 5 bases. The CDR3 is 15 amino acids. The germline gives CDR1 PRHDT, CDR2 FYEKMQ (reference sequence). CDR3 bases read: TGTGCCAGCAGCTCCCGACTAGCGGACAACAATGAG. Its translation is CASSSRLADNNE. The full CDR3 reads CASSSRLADNNEQFF. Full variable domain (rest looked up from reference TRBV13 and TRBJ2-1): AAGVIQSPRHLIKEKRETATLKCYPIPRHDTVYWYQQGPGQDPQFLISFYEKMQSDKGSIPDRFSAQQFSDYHSELNMSSLELGDSALYFCASSSRLADNNEQFFGPGTRLTVL.

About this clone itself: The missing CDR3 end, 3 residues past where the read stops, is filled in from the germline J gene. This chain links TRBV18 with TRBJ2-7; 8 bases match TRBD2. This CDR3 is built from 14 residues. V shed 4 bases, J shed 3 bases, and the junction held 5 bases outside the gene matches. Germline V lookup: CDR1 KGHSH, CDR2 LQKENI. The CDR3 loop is CASSLTSGGYEQYF. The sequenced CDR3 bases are TGTGCCAGCTCACTCACTAGCGGAGGCTACGAG.

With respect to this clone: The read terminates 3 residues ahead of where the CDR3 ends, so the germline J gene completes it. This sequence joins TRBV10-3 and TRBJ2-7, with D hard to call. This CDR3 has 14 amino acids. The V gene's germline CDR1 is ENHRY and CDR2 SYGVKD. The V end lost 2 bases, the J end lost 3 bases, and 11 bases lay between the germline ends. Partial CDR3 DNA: TGTGCCATCAGTGAGCCCCCGTGGCTCTACGAG. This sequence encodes CAISEPPWLYE. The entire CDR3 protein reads CAISEPPWLYEQYF.

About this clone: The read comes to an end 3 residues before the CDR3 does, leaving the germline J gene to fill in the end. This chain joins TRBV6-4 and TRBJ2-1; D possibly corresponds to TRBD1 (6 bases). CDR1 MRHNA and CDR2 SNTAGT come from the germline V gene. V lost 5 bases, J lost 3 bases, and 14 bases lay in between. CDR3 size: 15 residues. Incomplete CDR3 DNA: TGTGCCAGCAGTCCGAGGACAGCCTACTACAATGAG. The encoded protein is CASSPRTAYYNE. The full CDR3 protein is CASSPRTAYYNEQFF.

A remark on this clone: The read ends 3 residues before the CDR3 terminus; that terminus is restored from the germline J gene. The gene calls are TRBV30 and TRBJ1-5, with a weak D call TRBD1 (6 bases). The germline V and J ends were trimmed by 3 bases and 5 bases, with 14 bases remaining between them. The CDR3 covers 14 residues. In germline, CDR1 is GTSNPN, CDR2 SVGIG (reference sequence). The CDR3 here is CAWRKEGVDQPQHF. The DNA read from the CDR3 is TGTGCCTGGAGAAAAGAGGGGGTAGATCAGCCC.

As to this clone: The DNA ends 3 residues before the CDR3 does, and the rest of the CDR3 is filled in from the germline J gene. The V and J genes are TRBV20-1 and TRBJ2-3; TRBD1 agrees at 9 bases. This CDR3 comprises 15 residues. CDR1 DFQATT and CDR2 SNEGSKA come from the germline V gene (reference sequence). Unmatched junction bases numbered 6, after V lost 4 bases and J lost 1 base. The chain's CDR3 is CSAIQGARGTDTQYF. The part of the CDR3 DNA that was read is TGCAGTGCTATACAGGGGGCGCGGGGCACAGATACG.

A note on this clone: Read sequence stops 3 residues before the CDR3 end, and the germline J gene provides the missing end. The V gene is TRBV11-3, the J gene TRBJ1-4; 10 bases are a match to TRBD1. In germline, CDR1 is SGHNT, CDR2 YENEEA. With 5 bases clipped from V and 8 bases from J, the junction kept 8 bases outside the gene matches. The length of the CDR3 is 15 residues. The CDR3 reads CASSPGQGEWEKLFF. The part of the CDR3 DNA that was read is TGTGCCAGCAGCCCCGGACAGGGGGAATGGGAAAAA.

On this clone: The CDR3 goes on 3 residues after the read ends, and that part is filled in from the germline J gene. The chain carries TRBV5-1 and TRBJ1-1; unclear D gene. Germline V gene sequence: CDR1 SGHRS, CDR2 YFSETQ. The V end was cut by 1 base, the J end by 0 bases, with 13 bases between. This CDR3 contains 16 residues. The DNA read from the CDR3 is TGCGCCAGCAGCTTGTTTAGCGACGGATTGAACACTGAA. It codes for CASSLFSDGLNTE. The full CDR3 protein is CASSLFSDGLNTEAFF.

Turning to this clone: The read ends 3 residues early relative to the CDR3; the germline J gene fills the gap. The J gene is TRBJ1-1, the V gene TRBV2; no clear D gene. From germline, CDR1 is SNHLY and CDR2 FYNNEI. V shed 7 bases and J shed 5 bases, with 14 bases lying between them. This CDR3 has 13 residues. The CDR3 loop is CASKLEGRTEAFF. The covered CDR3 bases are TGTGCCAGCAAGTTAGAGGGTCGTACTGAA.

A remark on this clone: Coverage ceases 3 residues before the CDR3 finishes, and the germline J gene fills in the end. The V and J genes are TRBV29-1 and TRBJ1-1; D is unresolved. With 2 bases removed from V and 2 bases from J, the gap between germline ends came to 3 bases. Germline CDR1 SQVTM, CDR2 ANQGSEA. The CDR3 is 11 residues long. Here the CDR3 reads CSVEYNTEAFF. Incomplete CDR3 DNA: TGCAGCGTTGAATATAACACTGAA.